Following are 23 T cell receptor beta chains from one sample sequenced in a study of blood T cell repertoires in COVID-19. The protocol was immunoSEQ multiplex PCR, while the TCRdb copy is restricted to in-frame clones and leaves out a portion. The sample gives 150,000 to 200,000 clones, 75% to 90% of which show up once; 10% to 15% is in the top ten. The specimen was PBMCs or T cells enriched from blood (not recorded which). These receptors were taken from a woman in her sixties who had recovered from COVID-19.

The chain uses TRBV18 and TRBJ1-2; the D gene is possibly TRBD1 (5 bases). V was clipped by 3 bases and J by 8 bases, with 19 bases between them. Germline assignment: CDR1 KGHSH and CDR2 LQKENI. The CDR3 extends over 15 amino acids. In nucleotides, the CDR3 is TGTGCCAGCTCACCGAACCTTGTGGAGTCAGGGGGCTACACCTTC. This encodes CASSPNLVESGGYTF.

This chain joins TRBV6-6 and TRBJ1-6, with 8 bases matching TRBD1. The CDR3 covers 16 residues. Per the germline V gene, CDR1 is MNHNY and CDR2 is SVGAGI (reference sequence). V was pared by 5 bases and J by 7 bases, with 10 bases of the junction left unmatched. CDR3 protein: CASSTGTGWGNSPLHF. CDR3 coding DNA: TGTGCCAGCAGTACCGGGACAGGATGGGGAAATTCACCCCTCCACTTT.

The J gene is TRBJ1-1, the V gene TRBV28, with D possibly matching TRBD1 (5 bases). Germline CDR1 and CDR2: MDHEN and SYDVKM. The V end lost 2 bases, the J end lost 5 bases, and 6 bases lay between the germline ends. The CDR3 is made up of 12 amino acids. Here the CDR3 reads CASSLRQTEAFF. CDR3 DNA: TGTGCCAGCAGTTTACGACAGACTGAAGCTTTCTTT.

The V gene is TRBV5-1, the J gene TRBJ1-1; 7 nucleotides line up with TRBD1. The CDR3 is 15 amino acids. The V segment lost 4 bases and the J segment 0 bases; nucleotides outside the gene matches: 6. The germline V gene has CDR1 SGHRS and CDR2 YFSETQ. The CDR3 loop reads CASSAETGMNTEAFF. The CDR3 DNA reads as TGCGCCAGCAGCGCGGAGACAGGGATGAACACTGAAGCTTTCTTT.

As to this clone: Other DNA variants within this sample encode the same CDR3. The V and J genes are TRBV7-9 and TRBJ1-1; 8 bases agree with TRBD1. V lost 5 bases to trimming and J lost 1 base; unmatched junction nucleotides: 3. Germline V gene data show CDR1 as SEHNR and CDR2 as FQNEAQ (reference sequence). The CDR3 runs to 14 residues. The CDR3 DNA sequence: TGTGCCAGCAGCCTAGGGACAGGGAACACTGAAGCTTTCTTT. Translation gives CASSLGTGNTEAFF.

The chain has TRBV24-1 and TRBJ2-2, with a weak D call TRBD1 (5 bases). Trimming left V 0 bases short and J 2 bases short, with 12 bases between. Germline CDR1 and CDR2: KGHDR and SFDVKD. This CDR3 has 17 residues. CDR3: CATSDLPLDKNTGELFF. The CDR3 DNA follows: TGTGCCACCAGTGATTTGCCCTTGGACAAAAACACCGGGGAGCTGTTTTTT.

The V and J genes are TRBV4-1 and TRBJ2-3, with 11 bases identical to TRBD2. Germline V gene sequence: CDR1 MGHRA, CDR2 YSYEKL. The CDR3 extends over 16 amino acids. V lost 2 bases and J lost 2; bases outside the gene matches: 3. As DNA, the CDR3 is TGCGCCAGCAGCCAAATTAGCGGGAGGGACACAGATACGCAGTATTTT. Protein: CASSQISGRDTDTQYF.

The gene calls are TRBV3-1 (or the pseudogene TRBV3-2) and TRBJ1-2; D unresolved. Trimming stripped 1 base from V and 2 bases from J, with 8 bases between. The CDR3 is made up of 14 amino acids. Germline CDR1 is LGHDT and CDR2 is YNNKEL (reference sequence). In DNA, the CDR3 is TGTGCCAGCAGCCAAGGAGGGCTCAACTATGGCTACACCTTC. Its protein product is CASSQGGLNYGYTF.

This chain links TRBV28 with TRBJ1-5; D possibly corresponds to TRBD1 (5 bases). The germline V and J ends were trimmed by 3 bases and 1 base, with 16 bases remaining between them. The CDR3 length is 17 residues. CDR1 MDHEN and CDR2 SYDVKM come from the germline V gene. CDR3 sequence: CASSLTGGEESNQPQHF. CDR3 coding DNA: TGTGCCAGCAGTTTGACCGGGGGGGAGGAGAGCAATCAGCCCCAGCATTTT.

The gene calls are TRBV29-1 and TRBJ2-5; 12 nucleotides agree with TRBD1. V was pared by 6 bases and J by 4 bases, with 12 bases of the junction left unmatched. The CDR3 has 16 amino acids. Germline values: CDR1 SQVTM, CDR2 ANQGSEA. The CDR3 loop reads CSVVKYRDRGLETQYF. The CDR3 nucleotides read TGCAGCGTCGTTAAATACCGGGACAGGGGGCTAGAGACCCAGTACTTC.

This chain uses TRBV6-1 with TRBJ1-5, with TRBD1 identical over 11 bases. The length of the CDR3 is 17 residues. The trim removed 2 bases at V and 0 bases at J, leaving 3 bases unmatched. CDR1 MNHNS and CDR2 SASEGT come from the germline V gene. The CDR3 spells CASSERDRGYSNQPQHF. CDR3 nucleotides: TGTGCCAGCAGTGAAAGGGACAGGGGGTATAGCAATCAGCCCCAGCATTTT.

This chain joins TRBV6-6 and TRBJ2-5; D is possibly TRBD1 (5 bases). V lost 5 bases and J 3 bases, leaving 10 bases between the germline ends. Per the germline V gene, CDR1 is MNHNY and CDR2 is SVGAGI (reference sequence). The CDR3 is 13 amino acids. The CDR3 sequence is CASSTGGKETQYF. CDR3 DNA: TGTGCCAGCAGTACAGGTGGAAAAGAGACCCAGTACTTC.

This chain connects TRBV30 to TRBJ1-5, with unresolved D. From germline, CDR1 is GTSNPN and CDR2 SVGIG (reference sequence). CDR3 size: 15 residues. Trimming cost V 2 bases and J 2 bases, with 13 bases left between them. The CDR3 is CAWSTITAGNQPQHF. The CDR3 nucleotides are TGTGCCTGGAGTACGATCACAGCCGGCAATCAGCCCCAGCATTTT.

The V gene is TRBV28, the J gene TRBJ2-1, with TRBD1 matching over 7 bases. The length of the CDR3 is 15 residues. J gave up 7 bases and V 3 bases, and 9 bases lay outside the gene matches. Germline V CDR1 and CDR2: MDHEN, SYDVKM. CDR3 in amino acids: CASSFRGGMGNEQFF. CDR3 sequence (DNA): TGTGCCAGCAGTTTTAGAGGGGGCATGGGGAATGAGCAGTTCTTC. The full variable domain, its missing parts supplied by reference TRBV28 and TRBJ2-1, is DVKVTQSSRYLVKRTGEKVFLECVQDMDHENMFWYRQDPGLGLRLIYFSYDVKMKEKGDIPEGYSVSREKKERFSLILESASTNQTSMYLCASSFRGGMGNEQFFGPGTRLTVL.

The CDR3 DNA follows: TGTGCCAGCATGAGACGGGAATATTCACCCCTCCACTTT. Amino acid sequence: CASMRREYSPLHF. The chain uses TRBV2 and TRBJ1-6; D is uncertain. There are 13 residues in the CDR3. V lost 7 bases, J lost 8 bases, and 12 bases lay in between. Germline V gene sequence: CDR1 SNHLY, CDR2 FYNNEI. Full variable domain (rest looked up from reference TRBV2 and TRBJ1-6): EPEVTQTPSHQVTQMGQEVILRCVPISNHLYFYWYRQILGQKVEFLVSFYNNEISEKSEIFDDQFSVERPDGSNFTLKIRSTKLEDSAMYFCASMRREYSPLHFGNGTRLTVT.

The V and J genes are TRBV2 and TRBJ2-7; D perhaps matches TRBD1 (5 bases). Germline lookup yields CDR1 SNHLY and CDR2 FYNNEI. The CDR3 sequence is 12 residues long. V gave up 6 bases and J gave up 2 bases, with 8 bases separating them. CDR3 sequence reads: CASRGRAYEQYF. Here the CDR3 DNA reads TGTGCCAGCAGAGGCAGGGCCTACGAGCAGTACTTC.

J is TRBJ2-7 and V is TRBV27; a weak D match, TRBD2 (6 bases). Germline V gives CDR1 MNHEY, CDR2 SMNVEV (reference sequence). The CDR3 runs to 13 residues. Between the trimmed V and J ends, which lost 5 bases and 8 bases, there was a span of 16 bases. The CDR3 coding sequence is TGTGCCAGCAGTCGGAGCGGGCTCCTCAAGCAGTACTTC. It translates to CASSRSGLLKQYF.

The chain carries TRBV27 and TRBJ2-1, with TRBD2 matching over 12 bases. V was pared by 5 bases and J by 9 bases, with 8 bases of the junction left unmatched. The CDR3 covers 15 residues. From germline, CDR1 is MNHEY and CDR2 SMNVEV (reference sequence). DNA for the CDR3: TGTGCCAGCAGTCCCAGACTAGCGGGAGAAACTGAGCAGTTCTTC. It is translated as CASSPRLAGETEQFF.

The J gene is TRBJ2-3, the V gene TRBV27; 9 nucleotides line up with TRBD2. Germline CDR1 MNHEY, CDR2 SMNVEV (reference sequence). V shed 7 bases and J 5 bases; nucleotides not matched to a gene: 4. The CDR3 is made up of 13 amino acids. In DNA form, the CDR3 reads TGTGCCAGCACCAGCGGGAGGTTAGATACGCAGTATTTT. Amino acid sequence: CASTSGRLDTQYF.

V usage is TRBV6-5 and J usage is TRBJ1-1; TRBD1 agrees at 9 bases. The CDR3 consists of 14 residues. With 6 bases clipped from V and 1 base from J, the junction kept 3 bases outside the gene matches. CDR1 MNHEY and CDR2 SVGAGI come from the germline V gene. The CDR3 is CASRLDRGNTEAFF. As DNA, the CDR3 is TGTGCCAGCAGGTTGGACAGGGGGAACACTGAAGCTTTCTTT.

The rearrangement links TRBV7-9 to TRBJ2-2; D is uncertain. V lost 7 bases, J lost 4 bases, and 13 bases lay in between. The CDR3 runs 14 residues. Germline lookup yields CDR1 SEHNR and CDR2 FQNEAQ (reference sequence). CDR3 DNA sequence: TGTGCCAGCATGCTACGAGGAGTCACCGGGGAGCTGTTTTTT. Translation gives CASMLRGVTGELFF.

The DNA for the CDR3 is TGTGCCAGCAGTTTAGGAGGGGGCGGAGAGACCCAGTACTTC. Translated: CASSLGGGGETQYF. The J gene is TRBJ2-5, the V gene TRBV28, with D perhaps TRBD1 (7 bases). V lost 2 bases, J lost 4 bases, and 11 bases lay in between. The CDR3 length is 14 residues. Germline V gene sequence: CDR1 MDHEN, CDR2 SYDVKM.

Here the CDR3 DNA reads TGCGCCAGCAGTCAAACCGGGTTCGGCGATGTTCGGCCGTATAATTCACCCCTCCACTTT. Its translation: CASSQTGFGDVRPYNSPLHF. The chain employs TRBV23-1 and TRBJ1-6; D not resolved. TRBV23-1 belongs to the ORF category, with a function that is uncertain. The CDR3 is 20 residues long. Trimming removed 2 bases at V and 4 bases at J, with 24 bases between.